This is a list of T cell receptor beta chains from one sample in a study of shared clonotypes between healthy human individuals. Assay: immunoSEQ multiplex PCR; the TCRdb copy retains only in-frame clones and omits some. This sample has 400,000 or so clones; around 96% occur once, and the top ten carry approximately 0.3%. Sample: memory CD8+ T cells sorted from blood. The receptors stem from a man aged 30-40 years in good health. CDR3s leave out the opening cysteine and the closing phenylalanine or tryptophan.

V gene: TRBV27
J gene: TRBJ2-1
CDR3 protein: ASGGGGSYNEQF

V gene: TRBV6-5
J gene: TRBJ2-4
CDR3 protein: ASSLEGPAKNIQY

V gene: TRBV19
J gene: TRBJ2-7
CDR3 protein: ASSIDGLAGYEQY

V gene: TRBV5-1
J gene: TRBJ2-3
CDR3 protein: ASSFGGSDTQY

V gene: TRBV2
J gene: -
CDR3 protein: ASSARYSGEQY

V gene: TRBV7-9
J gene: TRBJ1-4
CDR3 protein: ASSAGQGKNEKLF

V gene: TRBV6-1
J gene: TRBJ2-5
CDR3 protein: ASSASATFQETQY

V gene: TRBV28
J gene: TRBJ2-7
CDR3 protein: ASSLSAYEQY

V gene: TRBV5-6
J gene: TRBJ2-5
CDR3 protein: ASGSGEETQY

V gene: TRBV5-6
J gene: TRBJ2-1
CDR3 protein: ASSRLPLSSGRDEF

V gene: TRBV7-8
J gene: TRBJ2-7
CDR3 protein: ASSLVGAYEQY

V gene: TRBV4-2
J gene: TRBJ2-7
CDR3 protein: ASSQEPGEASGSQVQY

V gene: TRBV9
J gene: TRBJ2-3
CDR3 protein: ASSVASGSADTQY

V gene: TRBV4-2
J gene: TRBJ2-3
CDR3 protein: ASSPSPRASTDTQY

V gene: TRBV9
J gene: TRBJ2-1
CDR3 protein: ASSVGYSYNEQF

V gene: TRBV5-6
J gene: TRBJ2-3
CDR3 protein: ASSLVASTTDTQY

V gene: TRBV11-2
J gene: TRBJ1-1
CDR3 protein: ASSLLPGVNTEAF